The 21 T cell receptor beta chains in this list originate from one sample, sequenced in a study of Graves' ophthalmopathy and Graves' hyperthyroidism. RNA transcripts provided the template for amplifying TCR beta CDR3 regions. An initial RT-PCR round employing HTBI primers preceded a second-round multiplex PCR. TCRdb itself ran the multiplex PCR reads through MiXCR, one entry per CDR3 protein. The table lists tens of thousands of distinct CDR3 sequences, roughly half of them singletons, with roughly a sixth in the top ten. The specimen sequenced was peripheral blood. The receptors derive from an adult man with Graves' ophthalmopathy.

This chain links TRBV7-9 with TRBJ2-3, with a weak D call TRBD2 (6 bases). The V end lost 4 bases, the J end lost 3 bases, and 14 bases lay between the germline ends. This CDR3 region has 15 residues. Per germline, CDR1 SEHNR and CDR2 FQNEAQ (reference sequence). The CDR3 DNA is TGTGCCAGCAGCTCGGGACTGAGAGGGACAGATACGCAGTATTTT. Encoded protein: CASSSGLRGTDTQYF. Full variable domain (rest looked up from reference TRBV7-9 and TRBJ2-3): DTGVSQNPRHKITKRGQNVTFRCDPISEHNRLYWYRQTLGQGPEFLTYFQNEAQLEKSRLLSDRFSAERPKGSFSTLEIQRTEQGDSAMYLCASSSGLRGTDTQYFGPGTRLTVL.

The chain is built from TRBV7-2 and TRBJ2-7, with 11 bases that match TRBD2. The CDR3 extends over 17 amino acids. Germline assignment: CDR1 SGHTA and CDR2 FQGNSA. The V segment lost 5 bases and the J segment 6 bases; nucleotides outside the gene matches: 15. The CDR3 DNA reads as TGTGCCAGCAGCCTACGCCCAGGGCTAGCGGGAGGTTTCGAGCAGTACTTC. It translates to CASSLRPGLAGGFEQYF.

The J gene is TRBJ1-6, the V gene TRBV20-1, with TRBD1 matching 9 bases. Germline lookup yields CDR1 DFQATT and CDR2 SNEGSKA (reference sequence). The CDR3 runs 12 residues. Trimming at V came to 2 bases and at J to 16 bases, leaving 6 bases not matched to a gene. In DNA, the CDR3 is TGCAGTGCTAGACGGTGGGGACAGGGACTCCACTTT. Translation: CSARRWGQGLHF.

This clonotype was recorded once. The chain employs TRBV7-2 and TRBJ1-2; 7 nucleotides match TRBD1. The germline V gene has CDR1 SGHTA and CDR2 FQGNSA. The CDR3 has 15 amino acids. J gave up 0 bases and V 2 bases, and 3 bases lay outside the gene matches. CDR3 amino acids: CASSLWDSSNYGYTF. In DNA form, the CDR3 reads TGTGCCAGCAGCTTATGGGACAGTTCTAACTATGGCTACACCTTC.

The chain is built from TRBV24-1 and TRBJ1-6; D call uncertain. Germline V lookup: CDR1 KGHDR, CDR2 SFDVKD. Deletions cut 0 bases from V and 7 bases from J, with 6 bases between. The CDR3 consists of 14 residues. CDR3 nucleotide sequence: TGTGCCACCAGTGATTTGGGCGGGAATTCACCCCTCCACTTT. This sequence encodes CATSDLGGNSPLHF.

Details on this clonotype: A read error may explain this, as a much larger clone is one base away. The V gene is TRBV12-3 or TRBV12-4, the J gene TRBJ1-5; possible D gene TRBD1, 5 bases. CDR3 length: 16 residues. CDR3 region: CAGSFYLGRGNQPQHF. CDR3 nucleotides: TGTGCCGGCAGTTTTTATCTGGGACGGGGCAATCAGCCCCAGCATTTT.

To note about this clonotype: A junction end diverges from the germline sequence, so it may reflect a read error. The chain combines TRBV12-3 or TRBV12-4 with TRBJ1-3; D gene unclear. This CDR3 is 16 amino acids long. The CDR3 sequence: CASSLGEGCAGDTIYF. The CDR3 DNA reads TGTGCCAGCAGTTTAGGGGAGGGTTGCGCTGGAGACACCATATATTTT.

This clonotype is categorized as medium-sized. The chain employs TRBV20-1 and TRBJ1-6, with 9 bases lining up with TRBD1. The CDR3 is 16 amino acids. CDR1 is DFQATT, CDR2 SNEGSKA, per germline (reference sequence). The V and J ends lost 0 bases and 8 bases, in that order; junction bases with no gene match: 8. The CDR3 here is CSARDYGTGLDSPLHF. CDR3 in DNA: TGCAGTGCTAGAGATTATGGGACAGGGCTTGATTCACCCCTCCACTTT.

This clonotype was observed many times. This chain joins TRBV7-9 and TRBJ1-1; D is ambiguous. Trimming left V 3 bases short and J 3 bases short, with 11 bases between. This CDR3 has 14 residues. In germline, CDR1 is SEHNR, CDR2 FQNEAQ (reference sequence). CDR3 in amino acids: CASSLTSEDTEAFF. As DNA, the CDR3 is TGTGCCAGCAGCTTGACCTCTGAGGACACTGAAGCTTTCTTT.

This clonotype was seen only once. This chain connects TRBV7-2 to TRBJ2-2, with D tentatively TRBD1 or TRBD2 (6 bases each). Looked up from germline, CDR1 is SGHTA and CDR2 is FQGNSA. V lost 5 bases, J lost 7 bases, and 17 bases lay in between. CDR3 length: 15 amino acids. The CDR3 bases are TGTGCCAGCAGCCCCTACAGGGCGGGAAGCGGGGAGCTGTTTTTT. It translates to CASSPYRAGSGELFF.

This clonotype has a count of ten or more. This chain uses TRBV12-3 or TRBV12-4 with TRBJ2-5; D not resolved. Trimming shortened V by 2 bases and J by 3 bases, and 4 bases separated the two germline ends. This CDR3 comprises 12 residues. The CDR3 region is CASSLTEETQYF. CDR3 DNA sequence: TGTGCCAGCAGTTTAACGGAAGAGACCCAGTACTTC.

In this sample, this clonotype turned up many times. The J gene is TRBJ1-1, the V gene TRBV30; D not resolved. Germline CDR1 reads GTSNPN; CDR2 reads SVGIG (reference sequence). The CDR3 has 13 amino acids. V dropped 0 bases and J dropped 11 bases, with 16 bases sitting between them. The CDR3 sequence is CAWSVLTSEGAFF. The CDR3 DNA reads TGTGCCTGGAGTGTCTTGACATCCGAGGGCGCTTTCTTT.

This clonotype was counted ten times or more. The chain links TRBV20-1 to TRBJ1-1; 9 positions match TRBD1. V was pared by 1 base and J by 3 bases, with 0 bases of the junction left unmatched. CDR3 size: 13 residues. The V gene's germline CDR1 is DFQATT and CDR2 SNEGSKA (reference sequence). CDR3 sequence: CSARGQGDTEAFF. The CDR3 DNA reads as TGCAGTGCTAGAGGACAGGGGGACACTGAAGCTTTCTTT.

This chain joins TRBV2 and TRBJ2-3; 8 nucleotides align to TRBD2. CDR3 length: 17 amino acids. V was pared by 3 bases and J by 2 bases, with 10 bases of the junction left unmatched. The germline CDR1 and CDR2 sequences are SNHLY and FYNNEI. The CDR3, as DNA: TGTGCCAGCAGTGATGAGGTGATAGCGGGGACCACAGATACGCAGTATTTT. This encodes CASSDEVIAGTTDTQYF.

V and J are TRBV13 and TRBJ1-6; D is undetermined. Per the germline V gene, CDR1 is PRHDT and CDR2 is FYEKMQ (reference sequence). V was pared by 0 bases and J by 0 bases, with 6 bases between. The CDR3 is 16 residues long. The CDR3 is CASSLGHSSYNSPLHF. The CDR3 DNA reads as TGTGCCAGCAGCTTAGGCCATAGCTCCTATAATTCACCCCTCCACTTT.

As concerns this clonotype: Likely a read error: the CDR3 ends without its conserved phenylalanine or tryptophan. The chain has TRBV7-2 and TRBJ2-5; D gene ambiguous. Germline V lookup: CDR1 SGHTA, CDR2 FQGNSA. V was trimmed by 4 bases and J by 4 bases, leaving 19 bases between them. This CDR3 region has 16 residues. Here the CDR3 DNA reads TGTGCCAGCAGCTCTCAGGAACGTGGGTACCGAGAGACCCAGTACTGC. This encodes CASSSQERGYRETQYC.

This chain joins TRBV19 and TRBJ2-1, with D possibly matching TRBD2 (6 bases). The germline gives CDR1 LNHDA, CDR2 SQIVND (reference sequence). Trimming cost V 6 bases and J 3 bases, with 12 bases left between them. The CDR3 is 14 amino acids. The CDR3 coding sequence is TGTGCCAGTAGCGCGGGATCTAGCTACAATGAGCAGTTCTTC. This sequence encodes CASSAGSSYNEQFF.

In its sample, this clonotype was seen many times. The chain uses TRBV28 and TRBJ2-1, with 8 bases matching TRBD1. CDR3 length: 15 residues. Germline V gene lookup returns CDR1 MDHEN and CDR2 SYDVKM. The J segment lost 8 bases and the V segment lost 3 bases, leaving 9 bases of the junction unmatched. CDR3 bases: TGTGCCAGCAGTTTCGGGGACAGGCTACTAGATGAGCAGTTCTTC. Its translation: CASSFGDRLLDEQFF. Full variable domain (remainder filled in from reference TRBV28 and TRBJ2-1): DVKVTQSSRYLVKRTGEKVFLECVQDMDHENMFWYRQDPGLGLRLIYFSYDVKMKEKGDIPEGYSVSREKKERFSLILESASTNQTSMYLCASSFGDRLLDEQFFGPGTRLTVL.

The chain couples TRBV6-6 to TRBJ2-2, with 12 bases lining up with TRBD2. CDR1 is MNHNY and CDR2 is SVGAGI in the germline V gene (reference sequence). V trimming: 4 bases; J trimming: 4 bases; junction bases outside the gene matches: 7. This CDR3 has 17 amino acids. The CDR3 nucleotides are TGTGCCAGCAGTTTCCCGACTAGCGGGAGTTTCACCGGGGAGCTGTTTTTT. It is translated as CASSFPTSGSFTGELFF.

This clonotype was seen ten or more times. The chain joins TRBV12-5 to TRBJ2-1, with 7 bases that match TRBD2. J lost 8 bases, V lost 7 bases, and 23 bases had no gene match. CDR1 is LGHNT, CDR2 FRNRAP, per germline. The CDR3 contains 18 residues. This CDR3 is CASAPRAPLAGVIHEQFF. CDR3 nucleotides: TGTGCTAGTGCCCCACGGGCCCCTTTGGCGGGAGTTATTCATGAGCAGTTCTTC. Drawing the rest from reference TRBV12-5 and TRBJ2-1, the complete variable domain is DARVTQTPRHKVTEMGQEVTMRCQPILGHNTVFWYRQTMMQGLELLAYFRNRAPLDDSGMPKDRFSAEMPDATLATLKIQPSEPRDSAVYFCASAPRAPLAGVIHEQFFGPGTRLTVL.

V gene TRBV20-1 combines with J gene TRBJ1-5, with a weak D call TRBD1 (6 bases). Trimming cost V 6 bases and J 11 bases, with 20 bases left between them. Germline loops: CDR1 DFQATT, CDR2 SNEGSKA (reference sequence). The CDR3 extends over 13 amino acids. The CDR3 spells CSARGTLQETQHF. CDR3 sequence (DNA): TGCAGTGCAAGGGGGACATTACAAGAGACCCAGCATTTT.